One and the same sample provided the 10 T cell receptor beta chains below, sequenced in a study of blood T cell repertoires in COVID-19. Sequenced by immunoSEQ multiplex PCR; TCRdb stores in-frame clones only, minus some. The sample records 170,000 or so clones, roughly 84% being singletons. The sequenced sample was peripheral blood. These receptors were collected from a woman aged 60-75 years with acute or convalescent COVID-19.

The CDR3 loop reads CASSLAGPTDTQYF. CDR3 bases: TGTGCCAGCAGCTTGGCGGGGCCCACAGATACGCAGTATTTT. The chain uses TRBV7-3 and TRBJ2-3, with D possibly TRBD2 on 6 matching bases. Germline CDR1 reads SGHTA; CDR2 reads FQGTGA. The CDR3 has 14 amino acids. V lost 3 bases and J 2 bases, leaving 9 bases between the germline ends.

The chain has TRBV6-5 and TRBJ1-2; D possibly corresponds to TRBD1 (5 bases). CDR3 length: 14 residues. Germline lookup yields CDR1 MNHEY and CDR2 SVGAGI. V was shortened by 0 bases and J by 8 bases, with 13 bases between the two germline ends. The CDR3: CASSYSAGRGGYTF. DNA of the CDR3: TGTGCCAGCAGTTACTCGGCGGGAAGGGGAGGCTACACCTTC.

The chain links TRBV11-2 to TRBJ1-2, with D perhaps matching TRBD1 (5 bases). CDR1 and CDR2 from the germline V gene are SGHAT and FQNNGV. The CDR3 is 12 amino acids. Trimming took off 4 bases at V and 6 bases at J, with 9 bases between the two ends. CDR3 protein: CASSYKGNGYTF. The CDR3 bases are TGTGCCAGCAGCTACAAGGGGAATGGCTACACCTTC.

Of note for this clone: The junction does not match germline at one end; this may be a read error. The chain has TRBV25-1 and TRBJ2-6; maybe TRBD1 (5 bases). The CDR3 extends over 16 amino acids. CDR1 and CDR2 (germline): MGHDK, SYGVNS. CDR3 in amino acids: CASSESGDPGANVLAF. Here the CDR3 DNA reads TGTGCCAGCAGTGAATCTGGGGATCCTGGGGCCAACGTCCTGGCTTTC.

The rearrangement joins TRBV6-1 to TRBJ2-3; 13 positions match TRBD2. J was trimmed by 0 bases and V by 2 bases; bases with no gene match: 11. The CDR3 is made up of 20 amino acids. The germline V gene has CDR1 MNHNS and CDR2 SASEGT. CDR3 DNA sequence: TGTGCCAGCAGTGAAAGACTAGCGGGGGGTACTGCCTCTAGCACAGATACGCAGTATTTT. Its translation is CASSERLAGGTASSTDTQYF.

The rearrangement joins TRBV4-2 to TRBJ2-3; tentative D call: TRBD1 (6 bases). The germline V and J ends were trimmed by 0 bases and 6 bases, with 10 bases remaining between them. This CDR3 comprises 14 residues. Germline-derived CDR1 and CDR2 are LGHNA and YNFKEQ. The CDR3 DNA reads TGTGCCAGCAGCCAAGAGACAGGTATGGATACGCAGTATTTT. Translating gives CASSQETGMDTQYF.

V is TRBV4-2 and J is TRBJ1-5, with a tentative D call TRBD1 (6 bases). This CDR3 is 16 amino acids long. Looked up from germline, CDR1 is LGHNA and CDR2 is YNFKEQ. Between the trimmed V and J ends, which lost 1 base and 5 bases, there was a span of 15 bases. The CDR3 loop reads CASSQGGRPVDQPQHF. The CDR3, as DNA: TGTGCCAGCAGCCAAGGGGGGCGACCCGTGGATCAGCCCCAGCATTTT.

The chain links TRBV4-3 to TRBJ1-2, with D possibly TRBD1 on 5 matching bases. Germline V gene sequence: CDR1 LGHNA, CDR2 YSLEER. The CDR3 contains 14 residues. V lost 0 bases, J lost 2 bases, and 7 bases lay in between. The CDR3: CASSQDRANYGYTF. The CDR3 nucleotides read TGCGCCAGCAGCCAAGACAGGGCCAACTATGGCTACACCTTC.

This clone has at least ten counts. The CDR3 coding sequence is TGTGCCAGCAGTTTTGGGTATCAGGGTCTCTACGAGCAGTACTTC. Translation: CASSFGYQGLYEQYF. The gene calls are TRBV28 and TRBJ2-7; D perhaps matches TRBD1 (5 bases). Germline loops: CDR1 MDHEN, CDR2 SYDVKM. Between the trimmed V and J ends, which lost 3 bases and 3 bases, there was a span of 15 bases. CDR3 length equals 15 residues.

The V gene is TRBV7-2, the J gene TRBJ2-3, with 11 bases matching TRBD2. V trimming: 1 base; J trimming: 6 bases; junction bases outside the gene matches: 3. Germline values: CDR1 SGHTA, CDR2 FQGNSA. The CDR3 has 15 residues. CDR3 protein: CASSLVVAGGDTQYF. Written as DNA, the CDR3 is TGTGCCAGCAGCTTAGTCGTAGCGGGGGGGGATACGCAGTATTTT.